This T cell receptor (beta chain) emerged from a study of blood T cell repertoires in COVID-19. Study summary: COVID-19 samples from acute and convalescent phases originated in the United States, Italy and Spain.

V was pared by 0 bases and J by 1 base, with 4 bases between. This CDR3 is built from 13 residues. Germline V gives CDR1 SGHRS, CDR2 YFSETQ. With respect to this clone: Other DNA sequences within the sample encode an identical CDR3.

TCRdb's copy holds only in-frame clones and misses some; the assay was immunoSEQ multiplex PCR. The repertoire holds about 240,000 clones, with 85% to 90% as singletons. Living in under 30 US areas, the participants were between roughly 18 and 90 years of age. Researchers sorted participants into cohorts using their self-reported clinical history. Cohort 3 donors counted as recovered after two negative PCRs, clearance, or resolved symptoms. The sequenced sample consisted of PBMCs or T cells enriched from blood (not recorded which). The chain links TRBV5-1 to TRBJ1-1; D call uncertain. This receptor was taken from a woman aged 25 to 39 who had recovered from COVID-19. The CDR3 sequence: CASSLEANTEAFF. As DNA, the CDR3 is TGCGCCAGCAGCTTGGAAGCGAACACTGAAGCTTTCTTT. Based on the CDR3 plus reference TRBV5-1 and TRBJ1-1, the full variable domain is KAGVTQTPRYLIKTRGQQVTLSCSPISGHRSVSWYQQTPGQGLQFLFEYFSETQRNKGNFPGRFSGRQFSNSRSEMNVSTLELGDSALYLCASSLEANTEAFFGQGTRLTVV.